This TCR beta chain is drawn from a study of blood T cell repertoires in COVID-19. Germline V CDR1 and CDR2: SGHDN, FVKESK. The CDR3 length is 14 residues. Trimming removed 2 bases from V and 5 bases from J, with 13 bases in between. Libraries were prepared by immunoSEQ multiplex PCR; TCRdb keeps only in-frame clonotypes and omits some of them. Here the sample spans 180,000 or so clones, approximately 90% being singletons. The clonotype originates from a man aged 18 to 29 with active or convalescent COVID-19. This chain connects TRBV14 to TRBJ2-7; D may be TRBD2 (5 bases). Sequenced sample: peripheral blood. CDR3 loop: CASSQSVRADEQYF. In DNA, the CDR3 is TGTGCCAGCAGCCAAAGTGTGAGGGCGGACGAGCAGTACTTC.